This is a list of T cell receptor beta chains from one sample in a study of cytomegalovirus exposure and HLA in healthy donors. The data were produced by immunoSEQ multiplex PCR, yet TCRdb's version contains in-frame clones alone and is incomplete. The data hold about 160,000 clones, with about 81% observed a single time. The sequenced material came from PBMCs. The receptors were sampled from a girl aged 5 to 17 in good health and CMV-seropositive. Each CDR3 is given with its conserved first and last residue. A D gene is named only where the DNA matches it firmly. Rows give clone size only sometimes, using once, few, many, or a class for an expanded clone.

len	j_gene	v_gene	abundance	d_gene	CDR3nt	CDR3aa
12	TRBJ2-3	TRBV6-5	-	-	TGTGCCAGCAGTTTGTCAGTTGGTACGCAGTATTTT	CASSLSVGTQYF
14	TRBJ2-7	TRBV7-7	few	TRBD2	TGTGCTAGCAGCTTAGTCATTAGCGGGGACGAGCAGTACTTC	CASSLVISGDEQYF
16	TRBJ2-2	TRBV7-2	-	-	TGTGCCAGCAGCTTAGCGGGCAGGGTCTGGGGCGGGGAGCTGTTTTTT	CASSLAGRVWGGELFF
16	TRBJ2-7	TRBV9	-	-	TGTGCCAGCAGCGTAGGATTCGGAGGGAGACCCTACGAGCAGTACTTC	CASSVGFGGRPYEQYF
17	TRBJ2-3	TRBV7-3	-	TRBD2	TGTGCCAGCAGCCATATTAGCGGGGGGGCCGCCGTAGATACGCAGTATTTT	CASSHISGGAAVDTQYF
15	TRBJ1-5	TRBV7-2	once	-	TGTGCCAGCAGCTCCGAGAACAGGGTAAGGCAGCCCCAGCATTTT	CASSSENRVRQPQHF
15	TRBJ2-3	TRBV30	few	-	TGTGCCTGGAGCTCGGGGGTAGTGCGCACAGATACGCAGTATTTT	CAWSSGVVRTDTQYF
14	TRBJ2-1	TRBV5-1	-	TRBD1	TGCGCCAGCAGCTCGGGGACAGTGACGAATGAGCAGTTCTTC	CASSSGTVTNEQFF
13	TRBJ1-1	TRBV28	-	-	TGTGCCAGCAGTCCCCGAGGGGGAACTGAAGCTTTCTTT	CASSPRGGTEAFF
15	TRBJ1-1	TRBV7-8	-	TRBD1	TGTGCCAGCAGCCTGAAGACAGGGCTCAACACTGAAGCTTTCTTT	CASSLKTGLNTEAFF
16	TRBJ2-7	TRBV5-1	-	TRBD1	TGCGCCAGCAGCCGCGGAGGTGGACAGGGGTACAACGAGCAGTACTTC	CASSRGGGQGYNEQYF
14	TRBJ1-1	TRBV19	once	-	TGTGCCAGTAGTACAAGGGGGTGGGAGACTGAAGCTTTCTTT	CASSTRGWETEAFF
12	TRBJ2-1	TRBV6-4	-	TRBD1	TGTGCCAGCAGATCAGGGGGCAATGAGCAGTTCTTC	CASRSGGNEQFF
15	TRBJ2-7	TRBV6-1	-	-	TGTGCCAGCAGTGAAGTGGCCGGGAGTGCCTACGAGCAGTACTTC	CASSEVAGSAYEQYF
14	TRBJ1-4	TRBV6-1	few	-	TGTGCCAGCAGAGGTGGACAGATTAATGAAAAACTGTTTTTT	CASRGGQINEKLFF
11	TRBJ2-5	TRBV6-5	-	-	TGTGCCAGCAGTGAGATCGAGACCCAGTACTTC	CASSEIETQYF
16	TRBJ2-7	TRBV4-2	-	TRBD2	TGTGCCAGCAGCCAAGAATTAGCGGGAGGGTTAGACGAGCAGTACTTC	CASSQELAGGLDEQYF
16	TRBJ1-1	TRBV7-2	once	-	TGTGCCAGCAGCTTCGTAGGTTCGGGGAGGGGCACTGAAGCTTTCTTT	CASSFVGSGRGTEAFF
16	TRBJ2-5	TRBV5-8	-	TRBD1	TGTGCCAGCAGCCCTCACAGGGGGACCTCACAAGAGACCCAGTACTTC	CASSPHRGTSQETQYF
14	TRBJ2-3	TRBV6-1	-	-	TGTGCCAGCAGACGGCTAGTTCGAGCAGATACGCAGTATTTT	CASRRLVRADTQYF
15	TRBJ1-4	TRBV7-8	-	-	TGTGCCAGCAGCCACTGGGGGGCAACTAATGAAAAACTGTTTTTT	CASSHWGATNEKLFF
13	TRBJ2-7	TRBV27	-	-	TGTGCCAGCAGTCCCCAGGGGTCGGACGAGCAGTACTTC	CASSPQGSDEQYF
13	TRBJ1-1	TRBV11-2	few	-	TGTGCCAGCAGCCCCCAGGGGAACACTGAAGCTTTCTTT	CASSPQGNTEAFF
14	TRBJ2-7	TRBV10-2	few	TRBD1	TGCGCCAGCAGTGAGCCGACAGGGAAGTACGAGCAGTACTTC	CASSEPTGKYEQYF
13	TRBJ1-1	TRBV5-4	-	-	TGTGCCAGCAGCACTGGACAGAACACTGAAGCTTTCTTT	CASSTGQNTEAFF
15	TRBJ1-5	TRBV5-6	-	-	TGTGCCAGCAGCTTGGCTGCAGGTCGCAATCAGCCCCAGCATTTT	CASSLAAGRNQPQHF
13	TRBJ1-1	TRBV5-1	-	-	TGCGCCAGCAGCTTGGGTGGAGGGACTGAAGCTTTCTTT	CASSLGGGTEAFF
15	TRBJ2-2	TRBV6-5	-	TRBD2	TGTGCCAGCAGTCCAAGCGGGGGGGTACCCGGGGAGCTGTTTTTT	CASSPSGGVPGELFF